The T cell receptor (beta chain) described here comes from a study of beta chain features in type 1 diabetes. General study results and limits: Possibly, sequencing cDNA over-represented cells that had high TCR expression levels. Among patients with Type 1 diabetes, TCRB CDR3s were moderately but significantly shorter in every one of the four CD4+ subsets.

With respect to this clone: Antigen specificity is unknown.

Reverse transcription of all isolated RNA meant that expressed TCRB transcripts were sequenced. Some clones are missing from TCRdb's copy, which holds only in-frame ones; the method was immunoSEQ multiplex PCR. The profile covers around 150,000 clones, with more than 60% appearing a single time and about 0.089% taken by the ten largest. Sequenced sample: naive CD4+ T cells from blood. This sequence was found in a man aged 25 to 45 with type 1 diabetes.

The CDR3 sequence: CASEQDPPNYGYTF. CDR3 sequence (DNA): TGTGCCAGCGAACAGGACCCGCCTAACTATGGCTACACCTTC. The chain carries TRBV7-9 and TRBJ1-2, with TRBD1 as a possible D gene (5 bases). Trimming stripped 8 bases from V and 0 bases from J, with 13 bases between. The CDR3 totals 14 residues. Germline-derived CDR1 and CDR2 are SEHNR and FQNEAQ (reference sequence).